This T cell receptor beta chain emerged from a study of cytomegalovirus exposure and HLA in healthy donors. This CDR3 comprises 19 residues. The PCR made use of 60 Vbeta and 13 Jbeta primers. Assay used: immunoSEQ multiplex PCR; TCRdb lists only in-frame clones, some missing. The repertoire holds some 220,000 clones, 70% to 90% seen once, with 0.2% to 0.25% in the top ten. The sequenced material came from PBMCs. The receptor's source is a girl aged 2-10 years in good health and CMV-seronegative. V and J are TRBV1 and TRBJ1-5; the table's D call, TRBD1, was not checked against the DNA. TRBV1 has pseudogene status. CDR3 region: CTSSPIHATGTGGYQPQHF. CDR3 nucleotides: TGCACCAGCAGCCCGATTCACGCTACCGGGACAGGTGGGTATCAGCCCCAGCATTTT.